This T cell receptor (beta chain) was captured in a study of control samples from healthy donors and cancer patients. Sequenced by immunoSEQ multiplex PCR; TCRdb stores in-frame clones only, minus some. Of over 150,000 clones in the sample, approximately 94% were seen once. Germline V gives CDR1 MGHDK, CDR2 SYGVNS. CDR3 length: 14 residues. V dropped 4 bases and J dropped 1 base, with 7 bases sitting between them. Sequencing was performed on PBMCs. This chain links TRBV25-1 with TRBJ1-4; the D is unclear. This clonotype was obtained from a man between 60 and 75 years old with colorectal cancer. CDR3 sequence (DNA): TGTGCCAGCAGTGTTCCGGGAACTAATGAAAAACTGTTTTTT. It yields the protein CASSVPGTNEKLFF.